This is a list of T cell receptor beta chains from one sample in a study of STAT5B mutations in CD4+ large granular lymphocyte leukemia. Clones were read by immunoSEQ multiplex PCR, and TCRdb kept only the in-frame ones, dropping some. The data contain tens of thousands of clones, less than 80% of them seen just once; the ten biggest clones take up about 2.5%. The sample taken for sequencing was CD4+ T cells from blood buffy coats. The receptors stem from a human donor in good health. The CDR3 runs from the conserved cysteine through the conserved F or W. The D gene is left open where the match is weak. Some rows mark clone size as missing; the rest say once, few, many or name a class of expanded clone.

CDR3 protein	CDR3 DNA	clone size	CDR3 length	D gene	V gene	J gene
CASSEEKRQGTNSGNTIYF	TGTGCCAGCAGTGAAGAGAAGAGACAGGGGACCAACTCTGGAAACACCATATATTTT	NA	19	TRBD1	TRBV2	TRBJ1-3
CASSKAGLAINTEAFF	TGTGCCAGCAGCAAAGCCGGACTGGCGATTAACACTGAAGCTTTCTTT	few	16	NA	TRBV21-1	TRBJ1-1
CASTFPDQPQHF	TGTGCCAGCACCTTTCCGGATCAGCCCCAGCATTTT	NA	12	NA	TRBV28	TRBJ1-5
CASSPTTGQGGYTF	TGTGCCAGCAGCCCCACGACAGGGCAGGGTGGCTACACCTTC	NA	14	TRBD1	TRBV7-3	TRBJ1-2
CASAWDSGNTEAFF	TGTGCCAGCGCCTGGGACAGCGGGAACACTGAAGCTTTCTTT	few	14	TRBD1	TRBV18	TRBJ1-1
CAISNTGELFF	TGTGCCATCAGCAACACCGGGGAGCTGTTTTTT	few	11	NA	TRBV10-3	TRBJ2-2
CASSPVTSRDTGELFF	TGTGCCAGCTCACCGGTGACAAGCCGTGACACCGGGGAGCTGTTTTTT	NA	16	NA	TRBV18	TRBJ2-2
CASGTGGTGELFF	TGCGCCAGCGGGACAGGGGGCACCGGGGAGCTGTTTTTT	few	13	TRBD1	TRBV10-2	TRBJ2-2
CASSIGPDKPTDTQYF	TGTGCCAGTAGTATAGGCCCGGACAAACCCACAGATACGCAGTATTTT	NA	16	NA	TRBV19	TRBJ2-3
CASSSGRGTVLTF	TGTGCCAGCAGCTCTGGACGGGGAACCGTCCTGACTTTC	NA	13	NA	TRBV7-9	TRBJ2-6
CASSLVAGGPSAYNEQFF	TGTGCCAGCAGCTTAGTTGCGGGGGGGCCGAGTGCCTACAATGAGCAGTTCTTC	NA	18	TRBD2	TRBV7-8	TRBJ2-1
CASSLVGVPDTQYF	TGTGCCAGCAGCTTGGTGGGAGTCCCAGATACGCAGTATTTT	NA	14	NA	TRBV5-4	TRBJ2-3
CASSIGRAAPETQYF	TGTGCCAGTAGTATTGGTCGAGCGGCCCCAGAGACCCAGTACTTC	NA	15	NA	TRBV19	TRBJ2-5
CSVALAGVGNQPQHF	TGCAGCGTTGCACTGGCGGGGGTTGGGAATCAGCCCCAGCATTTT	NA	15	NA	TRBV29-1	TRBJ1-5
CAWSGRLDQPQHF	TGTGCCTGGAGTGGGCGGTTAGACCAGCCCCAGCATTTT	NA	13	NA	TRBV30	TRBJ1-5
CASSQGLAGGASSYNEQFF	TGTGCCAGCAGCCAAGGACTAGCGGGGGGCGCTAGCTCCTACAATGAGCAGTTCTTC	once	19	TRBD2	TRBV4-2	TRBJ2-1
CASSVEMGETQYF	TGTGCCAGCAGCGTAGAGATGGGAGAGACCCAGTACTTC	NA	13	NA	TRBV9	TRBJ2-5
CASSPGLAGVSQSTDTQYF	TGCGCCAGCAGTCCGGGACTAGCGGGAGTCTCACAAAGCACAGATACGCAGTATTTT	NA	19	TRBD2	TRBV10-2	TRBJ2-3
CASSPHQGIYEQYF	TGTGCCAGCAGCCCCCACCAGGGGATCTACGAGCAGTACTTC	NA	14	NA	TRBV5-4	TRBJ2-7
CAISEGTASTDTQYF	TGTGCCATCAGTGAGGGGACAGCGAGCACAGATACGCAGTATTTT	NA	15	TRBD1	TRBV10-3	TRBJ2-3
CASSPNRDHGYTF	TGTGCCAGCAGCCCCAACAGGGACCATGGCTACACCTTC	NA	13	NA	TRBV7-2	TRBJ1-2
CASSSIGGQAEAFF	TGTGCCAGCAGCTCCATTGGGGGGCAGGCTGAAGCTTTCTTT	NA	14	NA	TRBV5-5	TRBJ1-1
CASSAQGREPQHF	TGTGCCAGCAGCGCACAGGGTCGGGAGCCCCAGCATTTT	few	13	NA	TRBV11-2	TRBJ1-5
CASSSGGAGEQYF	TGTGCCAGCAGCTCGGGGGGGGCCGGGGAGCAGTACTTC	NA	13	TRBD2	TRBV5-6	TRBJ2-7
CASSAGQEFTDTQYF	TGCGCCAGCAGCGCGGGACAGGAGTTCACAGATACGCAGTATTTT	NA	15	TRBD1	TRBV5-1	TRBJ2-3
CAWSIWTVHNEQFF	TGTGCCTGGAGTATCTGGACAGTTCACAATGAGCAGTTCTTC	NA	14	NA	TRBV30	TRBJ2-1
CAISESIKEIDYGYTF	TGTGCCATCAGTGAGTCTATAAAGGAGATAGACTATGGCTACACCTTC	NA	16	NA	TRBV10-3	TRBJ1-2
CASIPDGPNTGELFF	TGTGCCAGCATTCCGGACGGCCCGAACACCGGGGAGCTGTTTTTT	NA	15	NA	TRBV6-6	TRBJ2-2
CASSPKASRNQPQHF	TGTGCCAGCTCACCAAAAGCCTCAAGGAATCAGCCCCAGCATTTT	few	15	NA	TRBV18	TRBJ1-5
CASSLSRTDTQYF	TGTGCCAGCAGCTTGTCACGGACAGATACGCAGTATTTT	NA	13	NA	TRBV7-2	TRBJ2-3
CASSQTSGGPPDQETQYF	TGTGCCAGCAGCCAGACTAGCGGGGGGCCACCCGACCAAGAGACCCAGTACTTC	NA	18	TRBD2	TRBV7-9	TRBJ2-5
CASSLNAGEAYEQYF	TGCGCCAGCAGCTTGAATGCGGGGGAAGCCTACGAGCAGTACTTC	NA	15	TRBD2	TRBV5-1	TRBJ2-7
CASSEFSGVREAFF	TGTGCCAGCAGTGAATTCTCCGGAGTGAGGGAAGCTTTCTTT	NA	14	NA	TRBV6-1	TRBJ1-1
CASSLGAGMNTGELFF	TGTGCCAGCAGCTTAGGTGCCGGGATGAACACCGGGGAGCTGTTTTTT	NA	16	NA	TRBV11-2	TRBJ2-2
CASSSLGAGVQPQHF	TGTGCCAGCAGTTCACTGGGGGCGGGGGTACAGCCCCAGCATTTT	NA	15	NA	TRBV27	TRBJ1-5
CASSYDGGSRKTQYF	TGTGCCAGCAGCTATGATGGCGGGAGTAGGAAGACCCAGTACTTC	NA	15	TRBD2	TRBV7-9	TRBJ2-5
CASSPGEGTNEKLFF	TGCGCCAGCAGTCCAGGGGAAGGGACTAATGAAAAACTGTTTTTT	few	15	NA	TRBV10-1	TRBJ1-4
CASSISRDSPLHF	TGTGCCAGCAGCATTTCTCGGGACTCACCCCTCCACTTT	NA	13	NA	TRBV7-3	TRBJ1-6
CASSLNDRGVDSNQPQHF	TGTGCCAGCAGCCTTAACGACAGGGGCGTAGATAGCAATCAGCCCCAGCATTTT	once	18	TRBD1	TRBV28	TRBJ1-5
CASSTQGGTEAFF	TGTGCCAGCAGTACCCAGGGTGGGACTGAAGCTTTCTTT	few	13	NA	TRBV7-2	TRBJ1-1
CASSFAPLASYEQYF	TGCGCCAGCAGCTTTGCCCCGTTGGCCTCCTACGAGCAGTACTTC	NA	15	NA	TRBV5-1	TRBJ2-7
CASSLVGSQQAFF	TGTGCCAGCAGCTTGGTGGGGAGCCAGCAAGCTTTCTTT	NA	13	NA	TRBV5-4	TRBJ1-1
CASSIGGYGNQPQHF	TGTGCCAGCAGTATTGGGGGGTATGGCAATCAGCCCCAGCATTTT	NA	15	NA	TRBV6-5	TRBJ1-5
CASSQTGSRTGETQYF	TGTGCCAGCTCCCAAACCGGTTCCCGAACCGGAGAGACCCAGTACTTC	few	16	NA	TRBV18	TRBJ2-5
CASGGWGQGAEEQYF	TGTGCTAGTGGAGGCTGGGGACAGGGGGCTGAGGAGCAGTACTTC	NA	15	TRBD1	TRBV12-5	TRBJ2-7
CASSEYRTALKGANVLTF	TGTGCCAGCAGTGAATACAGGACGGCGCTCAAGGGGGCCAACGTCCTGACTTTC	NA	18	NA	TRBV2	TRBJ2-6
CASSSGTSGYQETQYF	TGTGCCAGCAGTTCCGGGACTAGCGGGTATCAAGAGACCCAGTACTTC	NA	16	TRBD2	TRBV2	TRBJ2-5
CASSRDRRVVEAFF	TGTGCCAGCAGCCGAGACAGGAGGGTGGTAGAAGCTTTCTTT	once	14	NA	TRBV11-3	TRBJ1-1
CASSPGAGTVGF	TGTGCCAGCTCACCAGGGGCCGGGACAGTGGGCTTC	once	12	TRBD1	TRBV18	TRBJ1-2
CASSQDGGYLVSGQDSYNEQFF	TGCGCCAGCAGCCAAGATGGGGGGTATTTGGTTAGCGGGCAGGACTCCTACAATGAGCAGTTCTTC	NA	22	TRBD2	TRBV4-1	TRBJ2-1
CASSYGQGPGNQPQHF	TGTGCCAGCAGTTATGGACAGGGGCCAGGCAATCAGCCCCAGCATTTT	NA	16	TRBD1	TRBV6-5	TRBJ1-5
CASRQSLGTGSYEQYF	TGTGCCAGCCGCCAGAGCCTCGGGACAGGGTCCTACGAGCAGTACTTC	NA	16	TRBD1	TRBV11-3	TRBJ2-7
CASSPGSRSPLHF	TGTGCCAGCAGCCCCGGGTCACGATCACCCCTCCACTTT	NA	13	NA	TRBV6-6	TRBJ1-6
CASSQDTGQGNGYTF	TGTGCCAGCAGCCAAGATACTGGACAGGGCAATGGCTACACCTTC	NA	15	TRBD1	TRBV4-2	TRBJ1-2
CASSPFGRAGGYTF	TGTGCCAGCAGCCCCTTTGGCAGGGCAGGAGGCTACACCTTC	NA	14	NA	TRBV7-9	TRBJ1-2
CASGLGRDSFKQFF	TGTGCTAGTGGTTTGGGCCGGGACAGCTTTAAGCAGTTCTTC	NA	14	TRBD1	TRBV12-5	TRBJ2-1
CASSLMTGYNSPLHF	TGTGCCAGCAGCTTGATGACGGGTTATAATTCACCCCTCCACTTT	NA	15	NA	TRBV5-5	TRBJ1-6
CASSEIRYTF	TGTGCCAGCAGTGAAATTCGCTACACCTTC	NA	10	NA	TRBV6-5	TRBJ1-2
CASVGPGASKIYTF	TGTGCCAGTGTTGGGCCCGGGGCCTCGAAAATCTACACCTTC	few	14	NA	TRBV19	TRBJ1-2
CASSPRLTHTEAFF	TGTGCCAGCAGTCCTAGGTTGACTCACACTGAAGCTTTCTTT	NA	14	NA	TRBV6-6	TRBJ1-1